This entry describes one TCR beta chain. The sample originates from a study of T cell repertoires in cytomegalovirus infection. TCRdb fed the reads into MiXCR, producing one record per CDR3 protein. Seen here are about 450,000 distinct CDR3 sequences, approximately 30% observed once, and the top ten hold roughly 13%. The germline CDR1 and CDR2 sequences are SEHNR and FQNEAQ (reference sequence). This CDR3 has 12 amino acids. The V gene end was trimmed by 6 bases and the J gene end by 5 bases; junction bases not matched to a gene: 3. The TCR originated in a human donor in good health (CMV status not recorded). Some clones in this sample may be carry-over from other donors' samples. This chain links TRBV7-9 with TRBJ2-7; the match to TRBD1 covers 8 bases. Sequenced: PBMCs. The CDR3 DNA reads TGTGCCAGCAGGACAGGGGAAAACGAGCAGTACTTC. Translation gives CASRTGENEQYF.